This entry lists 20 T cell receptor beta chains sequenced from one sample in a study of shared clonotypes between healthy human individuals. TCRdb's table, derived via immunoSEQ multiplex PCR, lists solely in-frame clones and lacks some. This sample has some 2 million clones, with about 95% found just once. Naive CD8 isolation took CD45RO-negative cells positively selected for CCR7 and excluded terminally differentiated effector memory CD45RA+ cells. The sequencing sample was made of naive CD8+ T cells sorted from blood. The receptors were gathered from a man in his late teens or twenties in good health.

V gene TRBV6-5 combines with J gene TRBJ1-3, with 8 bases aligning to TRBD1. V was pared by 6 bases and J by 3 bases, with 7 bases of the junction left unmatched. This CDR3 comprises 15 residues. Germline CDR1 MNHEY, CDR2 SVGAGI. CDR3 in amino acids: CASSLDRGYGNTIYF. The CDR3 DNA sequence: TGTGCCAGCAGCCTCGACAGGGGATATGGAAACACCATATATTTT.

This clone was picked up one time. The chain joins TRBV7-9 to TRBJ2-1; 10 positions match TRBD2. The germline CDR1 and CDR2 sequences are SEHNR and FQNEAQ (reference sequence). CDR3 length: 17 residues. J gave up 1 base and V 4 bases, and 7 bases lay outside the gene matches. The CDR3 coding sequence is TGTGCCAGCAGCTCAAGTCTAGCGGGAGTTTCCTACAATGAGCAGTTCTTC. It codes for CASSSSLAGVSYNEQFF.

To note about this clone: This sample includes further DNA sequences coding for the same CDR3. CDR3: CASSLDGTDTQYF. The CDR3 bases are TGTGCCAGCAGCTTAGACGGCACAGATACGCAGTATTTT. The chain is built from TRBV7-2 and TRBJ2-3; D is undetermined. V was trimmed by 1 base and J by 1 base, leaving 3 bases between them. Looked up from germline, CDR1 is SGHTA and CDR2 is FQGNSA. The CDR3 loop spans 13 amino acids.

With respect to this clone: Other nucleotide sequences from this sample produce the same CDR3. The CDR3 here is CASSPGQYEQYF. CDR3 nucleotide sequence: TGTGCCAGCAGCCCGGGACAGTACGAGCAGTACTTC. The V and J genes are TRBV11-2 and TRBJ2-7; TRBD1 aligns across 7 bases. The CDR3 consists of 12 residues. CDR1 SGHAT and CDR2 FQNNGV come from the germline V gene. The V segment lost 5 bases and the J segment 4 bases; nucleotides outside the gene matches: 2.

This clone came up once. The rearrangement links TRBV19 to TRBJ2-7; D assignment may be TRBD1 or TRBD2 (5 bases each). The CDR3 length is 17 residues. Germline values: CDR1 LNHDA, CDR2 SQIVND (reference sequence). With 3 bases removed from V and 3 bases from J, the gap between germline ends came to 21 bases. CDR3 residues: CASSISSGGSFLYEQYF. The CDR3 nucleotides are TGTGCCAGTAGTATTTCTTCTGGGGGATCCTTTCTCTACGAGCAGTACTTC.

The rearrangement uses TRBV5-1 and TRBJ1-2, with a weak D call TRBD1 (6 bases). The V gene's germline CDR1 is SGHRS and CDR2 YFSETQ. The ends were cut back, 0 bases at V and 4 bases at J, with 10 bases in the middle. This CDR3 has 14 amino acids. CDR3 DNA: TGCGCCAGCAGCTTGGACAGGGTTACCTATGGCTACACCTTC. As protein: CASSLDRVTYGYTF.

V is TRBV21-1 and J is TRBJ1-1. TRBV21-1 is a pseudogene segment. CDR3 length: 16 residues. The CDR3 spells CASSPRRGASDTEAFF. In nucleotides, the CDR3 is TGTGCCAGCAGCCCGAGGAGGGGGGCTTCAGACACTGAAGCTTTCTTT.

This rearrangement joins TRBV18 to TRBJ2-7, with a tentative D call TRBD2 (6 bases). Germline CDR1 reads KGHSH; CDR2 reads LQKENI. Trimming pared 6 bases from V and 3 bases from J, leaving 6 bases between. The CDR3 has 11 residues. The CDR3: CASSDYYEQYF. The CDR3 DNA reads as TGTGCCAGCTCGGACTACTACGAGCAGTACTTC.

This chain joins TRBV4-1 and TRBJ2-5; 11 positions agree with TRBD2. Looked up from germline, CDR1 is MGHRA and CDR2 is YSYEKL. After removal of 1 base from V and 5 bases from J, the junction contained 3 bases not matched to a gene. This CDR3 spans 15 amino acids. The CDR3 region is CASSQVAGGAETQYF. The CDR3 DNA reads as TGCGCCAGCAGCCAAGTAGCGGGAGGGGCTGAGACCCAGTACTTC.

Here the CDR3 reads CASSLGEGSYEQYF. The CDR3, as DNA: TGTGCCAGCAGCTTAGGGGAGGGGTCCTACGAGCAGTACTTC. The chain couples TRBV7-6 to TRBJ2-7, with 7 bases fitting TRBD2. In germline, CDR1 is SGHVS, CDR2 FNYEAQ. The CDR3 loop spans 14 amino acids. V was clipped by 1 base and J by 1 base; unmatched bases: 1.

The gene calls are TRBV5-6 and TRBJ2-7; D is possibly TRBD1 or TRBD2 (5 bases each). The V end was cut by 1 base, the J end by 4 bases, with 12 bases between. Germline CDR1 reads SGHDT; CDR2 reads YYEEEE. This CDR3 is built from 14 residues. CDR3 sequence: CASSLRGVLYEQYF. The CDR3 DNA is TGTGCCAGCAGCTTGAGGGGAGTTTTATACGAGCAGTACTTC.

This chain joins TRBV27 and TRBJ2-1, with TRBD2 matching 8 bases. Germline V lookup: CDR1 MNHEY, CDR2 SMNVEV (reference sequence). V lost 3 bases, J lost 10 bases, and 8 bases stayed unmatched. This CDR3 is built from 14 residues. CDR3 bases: TGTGCCAGCAGTTTGTCTACTAGCGGCCCAGAGCAGTTCTTC. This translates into CASSLSTSGPEQFF.

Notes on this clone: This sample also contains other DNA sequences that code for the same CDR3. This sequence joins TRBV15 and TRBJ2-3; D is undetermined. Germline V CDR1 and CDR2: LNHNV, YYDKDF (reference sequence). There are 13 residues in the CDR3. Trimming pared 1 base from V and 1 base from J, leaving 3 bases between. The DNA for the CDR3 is TGTGCCACCAGCAGAGGGGGCACAGATACGCAGTATTTT. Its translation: CATSRGGTDTQYF.

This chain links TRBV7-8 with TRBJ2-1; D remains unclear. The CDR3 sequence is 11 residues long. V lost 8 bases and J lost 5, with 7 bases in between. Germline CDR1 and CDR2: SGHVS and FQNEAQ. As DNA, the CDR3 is TGTGCCAGCCGACGGCACAATGAGCAGTTCTTC. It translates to CASRRHNEQFF.

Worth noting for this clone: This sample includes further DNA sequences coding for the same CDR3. CDR3 sequence: CASSYSSGHRSYEQYF. The CDR3 nucleotides read TGTGCCAGCAGTTACTCCTCGGGACACCGATCCTACGAGCAGTACTTC. V is TRBV6-5 and J is TRBJ2-7, with TRBD1 as a possible D gene (6 bases). Germline CDR1 MNHEY, CDR2 SVGAGI. V lost 0 bases and J 1 base, leaving 13 bases between the germline ends. This CDR3 contains 16 residues.

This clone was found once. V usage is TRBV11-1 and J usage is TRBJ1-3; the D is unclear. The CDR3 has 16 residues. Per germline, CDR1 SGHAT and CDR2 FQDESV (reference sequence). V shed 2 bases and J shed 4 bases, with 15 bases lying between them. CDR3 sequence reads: CASSLMGEGSGNTIYF. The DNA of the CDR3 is TGTGCCAGCAGCTTAATGGGAGAAGGCTCGGGAAACACCATATATTTT. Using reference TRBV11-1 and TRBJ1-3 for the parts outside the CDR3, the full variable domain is EAEVAQSPRYKITEKSQAVAFWCDPISGHATLYWYRQILGQGPELLVQFQDESVVDDSQLPKDRFSAERLKGVDSTLKIQPAELGDSAMYLCASSLMGEGSGNTIYFGEGSWLTVV.

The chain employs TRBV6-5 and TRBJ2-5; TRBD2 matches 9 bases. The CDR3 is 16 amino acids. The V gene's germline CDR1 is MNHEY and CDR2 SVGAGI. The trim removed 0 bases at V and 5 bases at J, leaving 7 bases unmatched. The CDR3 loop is CASSYSGGGAFETQYF. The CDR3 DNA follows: TGTGCCAGCAGTTACTCTGGCGGGGGGGCCTTTGAGACCCAGTACTTC.

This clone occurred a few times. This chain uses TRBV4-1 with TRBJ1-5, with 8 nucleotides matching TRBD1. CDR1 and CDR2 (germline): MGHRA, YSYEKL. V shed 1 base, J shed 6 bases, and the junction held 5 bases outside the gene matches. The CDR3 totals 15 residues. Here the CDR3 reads CASSQATGVGQPQHF. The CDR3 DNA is TGCGCCAGCAGCCAAGCGACAGGGGTTGGTCAGCCCCAGCATTTT.

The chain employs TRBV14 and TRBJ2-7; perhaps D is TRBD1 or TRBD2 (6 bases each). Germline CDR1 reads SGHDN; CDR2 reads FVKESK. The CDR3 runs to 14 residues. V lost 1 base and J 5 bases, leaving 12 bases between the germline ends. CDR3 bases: TGTGCCAGCAGCCAAGCCCCAGGGGAGGACGAGCAGTACTTC. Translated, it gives CASSQAPGEDEQYF.

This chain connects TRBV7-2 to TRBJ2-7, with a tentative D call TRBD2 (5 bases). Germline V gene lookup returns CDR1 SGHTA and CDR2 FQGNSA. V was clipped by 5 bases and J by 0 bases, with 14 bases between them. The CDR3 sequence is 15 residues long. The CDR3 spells CASSQYPGSSYEQYF. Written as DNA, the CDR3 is TGTGCCAGCAGCCAGTATCCGGGAAGCTCCTACGAGCAGTACTTC.